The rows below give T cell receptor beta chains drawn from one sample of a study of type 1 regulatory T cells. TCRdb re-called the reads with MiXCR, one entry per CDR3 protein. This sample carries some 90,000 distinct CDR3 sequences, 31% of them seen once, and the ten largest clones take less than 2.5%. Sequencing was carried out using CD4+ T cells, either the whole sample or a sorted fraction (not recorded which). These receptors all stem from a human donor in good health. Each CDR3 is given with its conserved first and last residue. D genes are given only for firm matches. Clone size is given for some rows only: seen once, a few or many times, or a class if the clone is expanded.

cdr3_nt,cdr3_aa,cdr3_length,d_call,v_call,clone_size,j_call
TGTGCCGGCAGCTCACCCCCGCCGGGACTAGCGAGAATTGAGCAGTTCTTC,CAGSSPPPGLARIEQFF,17,TRBD2,TRBV7-2,.,TRBJ2-1
TGTGCCAGCAGCCACCAATTGCCGGGGTCCGCAGATACGCAGTATTTT,CASSHQLPGSADTQYF,16,.,TRBV28,.,TRBJ2-3
TGTGCCATCAGTGATAGTAGGGGCTCTGGGGCCAACGTCCTGACTTTC,CAISDSRGSGANVLTF,16,.,TRBV10-3,.,TRBJ2-6
TGTGCCTGGAGTGTACCCGGGGTTCCCTACGAGCAGTACTTC,CAWSVPGVPYEQYF,14,.,TRBV30,.,TRBJ2-7
TGCAGCGCCACAGGGTTCCCTGGGGCCAACGTCCTGACTTTC,CSATGFPGANVLTF,14,.,TRBV29-1,few,TRBJ2-6
TGTGCCAGCAGCCCTAGGACAGGGAGCCCTACTAACTATGGCTACACCTTC,CASSPRTGSPTNYGYTF,17,TRBD1,TRBV7-8,.,TRBJ1-2
TGTGCCACCAGCGGGGCGAATCAGCCCCAGCATTTT,CATSGANQPQHF,12,.,TRBV15,.,TRBJ1-5
TGTGCCCTCGGGGGCAGTGGAGGGGCTGGGGCCAACGTCCTGACTTTC,CALGGSGGAGANVLTF,16,.,TRBV10-3,.,TRBJ2-6
TGTGCCATCAGTGTGGGACAGGGGTTTAGCACTGAAGCTTTCTTT,CAISVGQGFSTEAFF,15,TRBD1,TRBV10-3,few,TRBJ1-1
TGCAGCGTTGTCAGGGACTCCTACGAGCAGTACTTC,CSVVRDSYEQYF,12,.,TRBV29-1,many,TRBJ2-7
TGCAGTGCTAGAGATCCAGAGGGCCCCACCTACGAGCAGTACTTC,CSARDPEGPTYEQYF,15,.,TRBV20-1,.,TRBJ2-7
TGTGCCACCAGCCTACGGACAGGGGATCAGCCCCAGCATTTT,CATSLRTGDQPQHF,14,TRBD1,TRBV15,.,TRBJ1-5
TGTGCCAGCACCTTTCCGAACACTGAAGCTTTCTTT,CASTFPNTEAFF,12,.,TRBV6-1,few,TRBJ1-1
TGTGCCAGCAGCTCAGCCACCGGGACTAGCGGGAGGGCCCGTAAGGCCAAAAACATTCAGTACTTC,CASSSATGTSGRARKAKNIQYF,22,TRBD2,TRBV7-3,few,TRBJ2-4
TGTGCCAGCAGTCCCCCTGGGATTATAAACACCGGGGGGCTGTTTTTT,CASSPPGIINTGGLFF,16,.,TRBV27,.,TRBJ2-2
TGTGCCAGCAGCTTAGGAGGTTCGAACACTGAAGCTTTCTTT,CASSLGGSNTEAFF,14,.,TRBV7-2,few,TRBJ1-1
TGTGCCAGCAGCCTAAGGGCCCGTGGCTCCACAGATACGCAGTATTTT,CASSLRARGSTDTQYF,16,.,TRBV7-8,.,TRBJ2-3
TGTGCCAGCAGTGCATCCGGGACTAGTAACACCGGGGAGCTGTTTTTT,CASSASGTSNTGELFF,16,TRBD2,TRBV28,few,TRBJ2-2
TGCAGCGTACGATCGGTAGGGACAGGGATATCTGGGACGTATGGCTACACCTTC,CSVRSVGTGISGTYGYTF,18,TRBD1,TRBV29-1,.,TRBJ1-2
TGTGCCAGCAGCCCGGACAGAACTTTTGGCTACACCTTC,CASSPDRTFGYTF,13,.,TRBV7-6,.,TRBJ1-2
TGTGCCAGCAGCCAAGATGCGGGAAAAGAGACCCAGTACTTC,CASSQDAGKETQYF,14,.,TRBV4-2,.,TRBJ2-5
TGCAGCGCCCCGGGGGCGAGCTCCTACAATGAGCAGTTCTTC,CSAPGASSYNEQFF,14,.,TRBV29-1,few,TRBJ2-1
TGTGCCAGCAGCCAAGATTCTTCGGGGGCCTATCAGCCCCAGCATTTT,CASSQDSSGAYQPQHF,16,.,TRBV3-1,.,TRBJ1-5
TGTGCCAGCAGTCAGGGGATGGAAAAACTGTTTTTT,CASSQGMEKLFF,12,.,TRBV28,once,TRBJ1-4
TGCAGTGCTCCAAACTCGGAGGGTGCCCAGTACTTC,CSAPNSEGAQYF,12,.,TRBV20-1,few,TRBJ2-5